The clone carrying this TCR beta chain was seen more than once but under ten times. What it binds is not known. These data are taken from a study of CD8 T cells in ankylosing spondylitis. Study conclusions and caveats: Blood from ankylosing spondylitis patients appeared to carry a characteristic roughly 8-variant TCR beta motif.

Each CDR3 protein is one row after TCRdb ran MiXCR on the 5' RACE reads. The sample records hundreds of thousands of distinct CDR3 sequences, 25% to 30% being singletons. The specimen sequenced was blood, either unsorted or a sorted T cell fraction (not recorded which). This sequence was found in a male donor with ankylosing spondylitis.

The CDR3 loop is CASSQGGGADYTQYF. The CDR3 nucleotides read TGTGCCAGCAGCCAAGGGGGAGGGGCTGACTATACGCAGTATTTT. The chain is built from TRBV11-2 and TRBJ2-3; TRBD2 is a possible D gene (7 bases). From germline, CDR1 is SGHAT and CDR2 FQNNGV. V lost 5 bases and J lost 7, with 19 bases in between. This CDR3 spans 15 amino acids. Supplemented by reference TRBV11-2 and TRBJ2-3, the full variable domain reads EAGVAQSPRYKIIEKRQSVAFWCNPISGHATLYWYQQILGQGPKLLIQFQNNGVVDDSQLPKDRFSAERLKGVDSTLKIQPAKLEDSAVYLCASSQGGGADYTQYFGPGTRLTVL.